These T cell receptor beta chains were read from a single sample in a study of blood T cell repertoires in COVID-19. Sequencing used immunoSEQ multiplex PCR; TCRdb keeps in-frame clones, though not all of them. The table includes about 130,000 clones, about 85% detected once. The sequencing input was peripheral blood. The receptors shown here come from a woman aged 70-85 years with COVID-19, enrolled during active disease. Both conserved end residues are trimmed from each CDR3. The order of the fields is V gene, CDR3 protein.

v_gene: TRBV19; CDR3aa: ASSGRGTGDQPQH
v_gene: TRBV28; CDR3aa: ASSLDLRGRGYGYT
v_gene: TRBV11-2; CDR3aa: ASSLDPAGGLLETQY
v_gene: TRBV24-1; CDR3aa: ATGCRPESSLNLLVTNPPLH
v_gene: TRBV3-1/TRBV3-2; CDR3aa: ASSQRGQDGYT
v_gene: TRBV28; CDR3aa: ASSLAGDRVGYGYT
v_gene: TRBV6-5; CDR3aa: ASSVRGASDQPQH
v_gene: TRBV30; CDR3aa: AWRGPGANYGYT
v_gene: TRBV10-3; CDR3aa: AIRQEETQY
v_gene: TRBV7-7; CDR3aa: ASSPQGRVYEQY
v_gene: TRBV6-5; CDR3aa: ASGGAAQETQY
v_gene: TRBV18; CDR3aa: ASSPGTAEPGANVLT
v_gene: TRBV14; CDR3aa: ASSQAGTVNEQF
v_gene: TRBV9; CDR3aa: ASGDASLGKLF
v_gene: TRBV29-1; CDR3aa: SVVLRGVDYGYT
v_gene: TRBV7-2; CDR3aa: ASNPYTGLQGKAF
v_gene: TRBV5-5; CDR3aa: ASSSADRDNQPQH
v_gene: TRBV2; CDR3aa: ASRGDSVRQPQH
v_gene: TRBV2; CDR3aa: ASRGALTTGDQTEAF
v_gene: TRBV29-1; CDR3aa: SAGSGTLVYNEQF
v_gene: TRBV10-3; CDR3aa: AISDSPPPAYEQY
v_gene: TRBV4-3; CDR3aa: ASSQYRSGEAF
v_gene: TRBV19; CDR3aa: AINTHRGSYGYT
v_gene: TRBV21-1; CDR3aa: ASSKGTGPSSYEQY
v_gene: TRBV9; CDR3aa: ASSVEGFGEQY
v_gene: TRBV29-1; CDR3aa: SVDQGASYGYT
v_gene: TRBV5-4; CDR3aa: ASSLPSGGPKVRDTQY
v_gene: TRBV10-3; CDR3aa: AISERGTGGNQPQH
v_gene: TRBV19; CDR3aa: ASSRGLASTGELF
v_gene: TRBV18; CDR3aa: ASSPTSGATYEQY
v_gene: TRBV7-2; CDR3aa: ASSRGTGMNTEAF
v_gene: TRBV14; CDR3aa: ASSLTGPNYGYT
v_gene: TRBV5-4; CDR3aa: ASKAGGTSGGAGTGELF
v_gene: TRBV5-4; CDR3aa: ASSPGLVGEQF
v_gene: TRBV7-9; CDR3aa: ASTRTGTDTQY
v_gene: TRBV7-2; CDR3aa: ASSLGGLGNTEAF
v_gene: TRBV9; CDR3aa: ASSVDGSGETQY
v_gene: TRBV24-1; CDR3aa: ATLGGGTGELF
v_gene: TRBV3-1/TRBV3-2; CDR3aa: ASSQVSGGAQETQY
v_gene: TRBV19; CDR3aa: ASSATSGGVLDTQY
v_gene: TRBV2; CDR3aa: ASRSNPGQGGSNQPQH
v_gene: TRBV2; CDR3aa: ASSEWRDSNQPQH
v_gene: TRBV5-8; CDR3aa: ASSLLAGGGEQF
v_gene: TRBV11-2; CDR3aa: ASSSIPGQRNEKLF
v_gene: TRBV29-1; CDR3aa: SVDGSGGAETQY